What follows describes a single T cell receptor beta chain. Its antigen is as yet unknown. The sample originates from a study of cytomegalovirus exposure and HLA in healthy donors. The PCR made use of 60 Vbeta and 13 Jbeta primers. The data were produced by immunoSEQ multiplex PCR, yet TCRdb's version contains in-frame clones alone and is incomplete. The sample includes approximately 140,000 clones, about 82% of them seen just once. Study observations and caveats: Using a false discovery rate of 0.05, a later analysis showed that 16,951 TCR beta sequences were associated with HLA alleles. A later analysis found common viral pathogens apparently linked to several of the most significant clusters. Versus the roughly 670-donor mean, an Asian-associated ancestry cluster reportedly showed fewer N-insertions in a later analysis. Previously analyzed data showed that most TCR beta V segments were productive at a frequency of about 90% or about 30%.

CDR1 SGDLS and CDR2 YYNGEE come from the germline V gene. The CDR3 extends over 16 amino acids. J lost 2 bases, V lost 2 bases, and 5 bases had no gene match. V usage is TRBV9 and J usage is TRBJ2-3, with 10 positions matching TRBD2. The sequenced material came from PBMCs. The clonotype was recovered from a boy aged 10-17 years in good health and CMV-seronegative. CDR3 protein: CASSVGAGGPTDTQYF. DNA for the CDR3: TGTGCCAGCAGCGTGGGAGCGGGAGGGCCCACAGATACGCAGTATTTT.